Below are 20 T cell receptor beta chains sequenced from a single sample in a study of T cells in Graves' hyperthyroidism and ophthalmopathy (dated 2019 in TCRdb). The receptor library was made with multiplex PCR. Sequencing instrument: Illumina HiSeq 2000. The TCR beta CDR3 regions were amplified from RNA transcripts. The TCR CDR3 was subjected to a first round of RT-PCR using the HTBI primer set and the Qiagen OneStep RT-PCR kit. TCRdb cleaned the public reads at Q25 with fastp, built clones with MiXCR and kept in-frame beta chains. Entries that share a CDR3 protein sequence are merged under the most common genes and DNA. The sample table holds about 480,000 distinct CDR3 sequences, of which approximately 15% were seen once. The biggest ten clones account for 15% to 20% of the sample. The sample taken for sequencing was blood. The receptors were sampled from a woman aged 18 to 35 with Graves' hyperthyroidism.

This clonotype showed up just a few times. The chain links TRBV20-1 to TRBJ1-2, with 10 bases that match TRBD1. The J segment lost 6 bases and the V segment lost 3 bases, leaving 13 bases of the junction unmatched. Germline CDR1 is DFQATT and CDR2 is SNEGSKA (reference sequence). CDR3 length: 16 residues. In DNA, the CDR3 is TGCAGTGCTAGGTCTATCGGGACAGGGGTGTATGATGGCTACACCTTC. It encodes CSARSIGTGVYDGYTF.

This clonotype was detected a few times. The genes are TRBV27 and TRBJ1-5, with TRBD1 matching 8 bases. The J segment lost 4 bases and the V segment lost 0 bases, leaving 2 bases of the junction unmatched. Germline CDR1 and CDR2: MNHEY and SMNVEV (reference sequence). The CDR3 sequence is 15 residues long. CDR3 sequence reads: CASSLSGQGNQPQHF. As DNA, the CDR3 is TGTGCCAGCAGTTTATCCGGACAGGGAAATCAGCCCCAGCATTTT.

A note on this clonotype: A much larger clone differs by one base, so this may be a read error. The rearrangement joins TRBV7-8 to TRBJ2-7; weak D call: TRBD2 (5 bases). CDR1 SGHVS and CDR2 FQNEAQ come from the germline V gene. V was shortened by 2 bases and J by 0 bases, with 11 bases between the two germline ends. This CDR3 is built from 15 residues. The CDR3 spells CASSLKAGNSYEQYV. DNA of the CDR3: TGTGCCAGCAGCTTAAAGGCGGGTAACTCCTACGAGCAGTACGTC.

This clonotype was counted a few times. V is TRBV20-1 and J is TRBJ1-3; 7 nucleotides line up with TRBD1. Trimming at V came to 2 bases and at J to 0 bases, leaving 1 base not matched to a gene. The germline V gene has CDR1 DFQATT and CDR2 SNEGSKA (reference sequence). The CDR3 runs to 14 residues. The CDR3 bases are TGCAGTGCTAGACAGGGGGGCTCTGGAAACACCATATATTTT. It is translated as CSARQGGSGNTIYF.

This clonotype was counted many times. CDR3 loop: CASSPGHRTDTQYF. Here the CDR3 DNA reads TGTGCCAGCAGTCCCGGACACCGCACAGATACGCAGTATTTT. The chain uses TRBV27 and TRBJ2-3; weak D call: TRBD1 (5 bases). From germline, CDR1 is MNHEY and CDR2 SMNVEV (reference sequence). CDR3 length: 14 residues. V lost 5 bases and J 1 base, leaving 10 bases between the germline ends.

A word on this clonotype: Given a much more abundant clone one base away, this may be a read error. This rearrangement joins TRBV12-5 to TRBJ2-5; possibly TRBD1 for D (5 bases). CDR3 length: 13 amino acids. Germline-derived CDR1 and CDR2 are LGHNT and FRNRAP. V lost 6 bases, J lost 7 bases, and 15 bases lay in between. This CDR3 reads CASGTWGAGTQYF. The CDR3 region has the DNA TGTGCTAGTGGGACCTGGGGCGCTGGGACCCAGTACTTC.

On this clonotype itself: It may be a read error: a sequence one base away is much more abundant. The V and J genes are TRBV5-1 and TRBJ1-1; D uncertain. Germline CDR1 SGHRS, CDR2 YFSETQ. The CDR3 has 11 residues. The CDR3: CASGLREESFF. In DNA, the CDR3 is TGCGCCAGCGGCTTGAGGGAGGAGTCTTTCTTT.

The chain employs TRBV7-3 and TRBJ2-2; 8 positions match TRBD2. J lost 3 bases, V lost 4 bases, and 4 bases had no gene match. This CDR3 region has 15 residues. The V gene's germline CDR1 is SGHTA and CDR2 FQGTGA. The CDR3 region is CASSYTSGDTGELFF. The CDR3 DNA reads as TGTGCCAGCAGCTATACTAGCGGCGACACCGGGGAGCTGTTTTTT.

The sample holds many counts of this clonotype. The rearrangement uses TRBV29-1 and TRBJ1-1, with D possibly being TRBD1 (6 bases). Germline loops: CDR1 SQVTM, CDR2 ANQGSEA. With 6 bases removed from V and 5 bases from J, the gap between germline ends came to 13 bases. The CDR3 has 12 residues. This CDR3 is CSVAQGRTEAFF. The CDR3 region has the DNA TGCAGCGTGGCGCAGGGGAGGACTGAAGCTTTCTTT.

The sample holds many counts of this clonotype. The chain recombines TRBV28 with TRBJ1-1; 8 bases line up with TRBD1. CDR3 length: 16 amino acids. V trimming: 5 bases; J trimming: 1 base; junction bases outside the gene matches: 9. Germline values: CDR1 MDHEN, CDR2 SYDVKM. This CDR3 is CASSRGQGTGNTEAFF. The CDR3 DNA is TGTGCCAGCAGTAGAGGACAGGGTACGGGGAACACTGAAGCTTTCTTT.

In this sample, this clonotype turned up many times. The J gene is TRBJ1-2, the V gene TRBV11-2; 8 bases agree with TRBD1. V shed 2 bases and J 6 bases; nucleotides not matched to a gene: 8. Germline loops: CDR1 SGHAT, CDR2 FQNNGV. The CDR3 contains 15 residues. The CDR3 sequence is CASSLTGTGTNGYTF. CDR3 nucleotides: TGTGCCAGCAGCTTAACCGGGACAGGCACCAATGGCTACACCTTC.

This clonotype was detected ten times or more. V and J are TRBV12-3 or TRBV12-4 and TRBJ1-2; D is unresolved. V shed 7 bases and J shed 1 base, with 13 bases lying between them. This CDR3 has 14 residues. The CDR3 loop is CASTVIPNNYGYTF. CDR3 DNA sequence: TGTGCCAGCACCGTCATCCCAAATAACTATGGCTACACCTTC.

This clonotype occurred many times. CDR3 nucleotides: TGTGCCAGCAACTTACTTTGGTATTACGAGCAGTACGTC. Translation: CASNLLWYYEQYV. The chain has TRBV7-4 and TRBJ2-7; D is unresolved. This CDR3 is built from 13 residues. Germline V gene data show CDR1 as SGHVT and CDR2 as SQSDAQ.

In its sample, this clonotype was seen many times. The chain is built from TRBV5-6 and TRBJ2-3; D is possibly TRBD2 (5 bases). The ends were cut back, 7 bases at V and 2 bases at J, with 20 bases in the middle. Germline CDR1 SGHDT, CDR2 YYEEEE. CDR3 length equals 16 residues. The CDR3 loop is CASRRAGIGATDTQYF. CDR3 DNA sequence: TGTGCCAGCCGCCGCGCGGGTATCGGCGCCACAGATACGCAGTATTTT. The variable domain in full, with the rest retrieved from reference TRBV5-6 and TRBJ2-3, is DAGVTQSPTHLIKTRGQQVTLRCSPKSGHDTVSWYQQALGQGPQFIFQYYEEEERQRGNFPDRFSGHQFPNYSSELNVNALLLGDSALYLCASRRAGIGATDTQYFGPGTRLTVL.

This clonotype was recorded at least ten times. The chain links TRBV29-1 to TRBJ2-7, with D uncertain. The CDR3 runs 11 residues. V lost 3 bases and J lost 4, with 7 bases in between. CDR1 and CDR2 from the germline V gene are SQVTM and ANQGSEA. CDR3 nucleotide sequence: TGCAGCGTTGATCACGAGTACGAGCAGTACTTC. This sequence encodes CSVDHEYEQYF.

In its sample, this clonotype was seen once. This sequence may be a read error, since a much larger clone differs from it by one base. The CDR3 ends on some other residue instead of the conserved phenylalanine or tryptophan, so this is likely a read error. The CDR3 region is CASSYSGRNNEKLFL. The CDR3 region has the DNA TGTGCCAGCAGTTACTCGGGCCGGAACAATGAAAAACTGTTTCTT. The chain carries TRBV6-6 and TRBJ1-4; the D is unclear. Trimming cost V 0 bases and J 5 bases, with 10 bases left between them. Germline CDR1 and CDR2: MNHNY and SVGAGI (reference sequence). This CDR3 has 15 amino acids.

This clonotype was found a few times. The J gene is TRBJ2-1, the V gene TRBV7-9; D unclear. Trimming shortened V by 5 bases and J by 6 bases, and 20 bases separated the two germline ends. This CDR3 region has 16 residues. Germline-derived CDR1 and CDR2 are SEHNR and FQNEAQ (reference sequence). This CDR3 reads CASSNEQGWLGNEQFF. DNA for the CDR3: TGTGCCAGCAGCAACGAGCAAGGATGGTTAGGCAATGAGCAGTTCTTC.

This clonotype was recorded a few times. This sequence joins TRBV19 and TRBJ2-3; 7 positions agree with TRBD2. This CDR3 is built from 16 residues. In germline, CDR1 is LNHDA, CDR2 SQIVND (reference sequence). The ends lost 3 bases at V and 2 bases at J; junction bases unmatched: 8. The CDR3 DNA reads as TGTGCCAGTAGTATTGTGGAGCTAGCGGCCACAGATACGCAGTATTTT. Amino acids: CASSIVELAATDTQYF.

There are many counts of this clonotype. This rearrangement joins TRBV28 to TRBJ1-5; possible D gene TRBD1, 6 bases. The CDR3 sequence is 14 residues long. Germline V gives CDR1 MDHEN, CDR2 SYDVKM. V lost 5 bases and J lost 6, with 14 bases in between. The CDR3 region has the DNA TGTGCCAGCAGTCCTGCAGGGGCAAGTCAGCCCCAGCATTTT. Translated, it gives CASSPAGASQPQHF. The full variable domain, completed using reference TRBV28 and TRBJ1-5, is DVKVTQSSRYLVKRTGEKVFLECVQDMDHENMFWYRQDPGLGLRLIYFSYDVKMKEKGDIPEGYSVSREKKERFSLILESASTNQTSMYLCASSPAGASQPQHFGDGTRLSIL.

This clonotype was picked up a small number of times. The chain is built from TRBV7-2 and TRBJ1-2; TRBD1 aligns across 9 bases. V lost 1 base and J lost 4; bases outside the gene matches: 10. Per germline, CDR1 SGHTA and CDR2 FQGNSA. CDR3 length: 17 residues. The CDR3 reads CASSLVPPGQGTYGYTF. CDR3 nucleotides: TGTGCCAGCAGCTTAGTCCCCCCGGGACAGGGTACCTATGGCTACACCTTC.